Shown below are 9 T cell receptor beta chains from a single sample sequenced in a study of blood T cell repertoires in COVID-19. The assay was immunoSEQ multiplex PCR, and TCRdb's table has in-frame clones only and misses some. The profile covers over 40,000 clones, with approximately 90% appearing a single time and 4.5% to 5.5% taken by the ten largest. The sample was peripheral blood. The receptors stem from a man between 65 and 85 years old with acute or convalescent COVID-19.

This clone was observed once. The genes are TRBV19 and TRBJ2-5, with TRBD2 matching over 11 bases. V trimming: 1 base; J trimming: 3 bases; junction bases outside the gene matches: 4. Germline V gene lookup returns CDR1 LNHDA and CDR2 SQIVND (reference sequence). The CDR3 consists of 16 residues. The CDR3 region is CASSIGASGGKETQYF. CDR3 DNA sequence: TGTGCCAGTAGTATAGGGGCTAGCGGGGGGAAAGAGACCCAGTACTTC.

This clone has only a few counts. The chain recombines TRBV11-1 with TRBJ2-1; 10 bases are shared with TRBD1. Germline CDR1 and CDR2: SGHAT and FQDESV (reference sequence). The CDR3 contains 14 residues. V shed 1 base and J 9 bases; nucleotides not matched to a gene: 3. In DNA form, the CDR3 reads TGTGCCAGCAGCTTAGGACAGGGGGCCGGTGAGCAGTTCTTC. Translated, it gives CASSLGQGAGEQFF.

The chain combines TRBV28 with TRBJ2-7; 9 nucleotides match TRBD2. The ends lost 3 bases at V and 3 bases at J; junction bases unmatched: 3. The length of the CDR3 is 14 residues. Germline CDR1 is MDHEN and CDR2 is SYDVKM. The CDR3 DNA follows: TGTGCCAGCAGTTTCTTTAGCGGGAGCTACGAGCAGTACTTC. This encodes CASSFFSGSYEQYF.

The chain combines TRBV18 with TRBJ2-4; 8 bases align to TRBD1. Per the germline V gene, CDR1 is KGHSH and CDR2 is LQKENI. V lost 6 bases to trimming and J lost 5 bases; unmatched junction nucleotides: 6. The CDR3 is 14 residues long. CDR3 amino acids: CASSQDRGQNIQYF. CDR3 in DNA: TGTGCCAGCTCTCAAGACAGGGGACAAAACATTCAGTACTTC.

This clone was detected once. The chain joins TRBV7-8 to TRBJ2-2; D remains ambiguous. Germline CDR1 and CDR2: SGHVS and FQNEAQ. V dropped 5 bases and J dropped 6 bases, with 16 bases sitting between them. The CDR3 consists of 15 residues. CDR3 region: CASSPNPRQSGELFF. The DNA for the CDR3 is TGTGCCAGCAGCCCCAACCCCCGACAATCCGGGGAGCTGTTTTTT.

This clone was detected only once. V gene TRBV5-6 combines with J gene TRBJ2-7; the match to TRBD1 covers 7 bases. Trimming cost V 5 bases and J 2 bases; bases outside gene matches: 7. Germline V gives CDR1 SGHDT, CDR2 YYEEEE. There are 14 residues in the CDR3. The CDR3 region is CASRFKDRTYEQYF. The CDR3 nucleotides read TGTGCCAGCAGATTTAAGGACAGGACCTACGAGCAGTACTTC.

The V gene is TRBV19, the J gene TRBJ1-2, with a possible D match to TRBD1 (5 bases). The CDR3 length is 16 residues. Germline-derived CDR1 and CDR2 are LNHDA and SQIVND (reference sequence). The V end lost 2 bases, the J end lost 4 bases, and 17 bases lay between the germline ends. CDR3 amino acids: CASSIQWGDNGYGYTF. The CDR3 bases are TGTGCCAGTAGTATACAATGGGGCGATAATGGCTATGGCTACACCTTC. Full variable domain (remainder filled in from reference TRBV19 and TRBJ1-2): DGGITQSPKYLFRKEGQNVTLSCEQNLNHDAMYWYRQDPGQGLRLIYYSQIVNDFQKGDIAEGYSVSREKKESFPLTVTSAQKNPTAFYLCASSIQWGDNGYGYTFGSGTRLTVV.

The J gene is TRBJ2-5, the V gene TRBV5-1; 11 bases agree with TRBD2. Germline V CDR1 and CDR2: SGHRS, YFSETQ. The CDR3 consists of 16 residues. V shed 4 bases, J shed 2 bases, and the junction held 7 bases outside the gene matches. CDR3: CASSPGTSGPQETQYF. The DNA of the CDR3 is TGCGCCAGCAGCCCCGGGACTAGCGGACCACAAGAGACCCAGTACTTC.

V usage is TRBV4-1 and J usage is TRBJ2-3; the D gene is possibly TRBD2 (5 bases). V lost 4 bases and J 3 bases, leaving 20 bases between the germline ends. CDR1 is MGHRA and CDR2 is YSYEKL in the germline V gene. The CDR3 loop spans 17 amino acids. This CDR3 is CASSPYAGLDGTDTQYF. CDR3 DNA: TGCGCCAGCAGCCCTTATGCGGGCCTGGACGGGACAGATACGCAGTATTTT.